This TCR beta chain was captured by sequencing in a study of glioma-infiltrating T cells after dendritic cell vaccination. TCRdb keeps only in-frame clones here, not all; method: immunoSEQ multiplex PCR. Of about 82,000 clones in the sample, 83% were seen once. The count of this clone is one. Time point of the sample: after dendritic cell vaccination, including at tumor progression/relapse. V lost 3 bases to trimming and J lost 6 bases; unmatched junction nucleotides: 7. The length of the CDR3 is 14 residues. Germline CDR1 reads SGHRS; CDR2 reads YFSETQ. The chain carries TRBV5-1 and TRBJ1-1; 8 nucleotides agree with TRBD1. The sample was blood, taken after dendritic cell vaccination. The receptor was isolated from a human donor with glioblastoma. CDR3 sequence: CASSYTGGGAEAFF. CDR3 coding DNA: TGCGCCAGCAGCTACACAGGGGGAGGAGCTGAAGCTTTCTTT.